This TCR beta chain derives from a study of cytomegalovirus exposure and HLA in healthy donors. The germline V gene encodes CDR1 KGHSH and CDR2 LQKENI. The V segment lost 3 bases and the J segment 1 base; nucleotides outside the gene matches: 8. The CDR3 is 16 residues long. As regards this clone: Its antigen is unidentified.

Study-wide findings and caveats: In vitro work confirmed that a few CMV-associated chains recognize CMV antigens. Within an earlier analysis, most TCR beta V segments proved productive either about 87% or about 30% of the time.

A multiplex PCR was run with 60 Vbeta primers and 13 Jbeta primers. Assay used: immunoSEQ multiplex PCR; TCRdb lists only in-frame clones, some missing. The data hold some 170,000 clones, with over 75% observed a single time. The chain has TRBV18 and TRBJ2-7; 8 bases fit TRBD1. Sequenced input: PBMCs. This clonotype was obtained from a man aged 35-49 years in good health and CMV-seropositive. The CDR3 loop reads CASSPLTGGHSYEQYF. CDR3 sequence (DNA): TGTGCCAGCTCACCCCTTACAGGGGGTCATTCCTACGAGCAGTACTTC.